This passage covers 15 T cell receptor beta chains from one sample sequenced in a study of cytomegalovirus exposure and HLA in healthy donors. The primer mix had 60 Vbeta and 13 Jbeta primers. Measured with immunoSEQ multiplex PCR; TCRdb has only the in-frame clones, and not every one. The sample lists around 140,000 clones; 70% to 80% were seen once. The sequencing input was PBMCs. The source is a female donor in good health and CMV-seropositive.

CDR3 nucleotide sequence: TGTGTCAGAAGCTTGGTGGGGACAGGGTTCTACGAGCAGTACTTC. This encodes CVRSLVGTGFYEQYF. This chain links TRBV7-5 with TRBJ2-7; the table names TRBD1, a call not compared with the DNA. TRBV7-5 is flagged as a pseudogene. CDR3 length equals 15 residues.

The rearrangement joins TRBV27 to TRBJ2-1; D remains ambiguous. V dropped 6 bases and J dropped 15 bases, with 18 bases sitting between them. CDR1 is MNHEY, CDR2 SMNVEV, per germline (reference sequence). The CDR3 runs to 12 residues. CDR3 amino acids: CASSQVPGKSFF. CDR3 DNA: TGTGCCAGCAGCCAAGTACCCGGTAAATCGTTCTTC.

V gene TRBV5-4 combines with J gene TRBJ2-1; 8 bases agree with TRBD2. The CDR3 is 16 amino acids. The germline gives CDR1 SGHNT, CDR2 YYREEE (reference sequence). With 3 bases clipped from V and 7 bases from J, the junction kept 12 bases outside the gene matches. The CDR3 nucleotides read TGTGCCAGCAGCTCGCTCGGGAGGGCCTTGGTGAATGAGCAGTTCTTC. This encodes CASSSLGRALVNEQFF.

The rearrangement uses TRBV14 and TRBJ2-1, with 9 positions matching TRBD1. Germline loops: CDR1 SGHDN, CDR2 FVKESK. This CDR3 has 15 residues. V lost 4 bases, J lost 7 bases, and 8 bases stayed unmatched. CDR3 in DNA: TGTGCCAGCAGCCGCTACACCGGGACAGGGAATGAGCAGTTCTTC. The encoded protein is CASSRYTGTGNEQFF.

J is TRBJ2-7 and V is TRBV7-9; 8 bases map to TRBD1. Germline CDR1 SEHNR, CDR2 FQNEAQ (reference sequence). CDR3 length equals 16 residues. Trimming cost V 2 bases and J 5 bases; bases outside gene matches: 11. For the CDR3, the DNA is TGTGCCAGCAGCTTAAGGGGGACAGGCCATCTACACGAGCAGTACTTC. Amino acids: CASSLRGTGHLHEQYF. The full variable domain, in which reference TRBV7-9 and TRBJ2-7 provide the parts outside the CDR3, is DTGVSQNPRHKITKRGQNVTFRCDPISEHNRLYWYRQTLGQGPEFLTYFQNEAQLEKSRLLSDRFSAERPKGSFSTLEIQRTEQGDSAMYLCASSLRGTGHLHEQYFGPGTRLTVT.

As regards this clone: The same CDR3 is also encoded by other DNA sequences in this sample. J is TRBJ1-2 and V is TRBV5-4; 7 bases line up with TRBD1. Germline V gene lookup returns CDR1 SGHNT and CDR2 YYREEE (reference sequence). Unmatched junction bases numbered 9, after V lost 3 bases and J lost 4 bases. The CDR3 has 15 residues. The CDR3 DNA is TGTGCCAGCAGCTCCCGACAGGGCAAGACCTATGGCTACACCTTC. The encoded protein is CASSSRQGKTYGYTF.

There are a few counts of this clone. The CDR3 sequence: CASSSDRGFYNEQFF. DNA of the CDR3: TGTGCCAGCAGCTCCGACAGGGGTTTCTACAATGAGCAGTTCTTC. The chain combines TRBV28 with TRBJ2-1, with TRBD1 identical over 8 bases. V was clipped by 6 bases and J by 3 bases; unmatched bases: 7. Germline CDR1 MDHEN, CDR2 SYDVKM. This CDR3 contains 15 residues. The full variable domain, completed using reference TRBV28 and TRBJ2-1, is DVKVTQSSRYLVKRTGEKVFLECVQDMDHENMFWYRQDPGLGLRLIYFSYDVKMKEKGDIPEGYSVSREKKERFSLILESASTNQTSMYLCASSSDRGFYNEQFFGPGTRLTVL.

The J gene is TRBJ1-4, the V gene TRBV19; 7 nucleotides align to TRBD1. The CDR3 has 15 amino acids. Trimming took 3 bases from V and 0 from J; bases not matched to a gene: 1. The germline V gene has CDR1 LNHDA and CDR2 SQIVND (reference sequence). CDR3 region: CASSMQGATNEKLFF. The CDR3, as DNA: TGTGCCAGTAGTATGCAGGGGGCAACTAATGAAAAACTGTTTTTT.

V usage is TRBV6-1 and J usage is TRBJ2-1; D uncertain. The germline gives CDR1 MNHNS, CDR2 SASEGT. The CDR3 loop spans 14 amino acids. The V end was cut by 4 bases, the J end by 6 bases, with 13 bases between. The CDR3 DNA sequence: TGTGCCAGCAGTGCAACCAGAGGCGGCAATGAGCAGTTCTTC. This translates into CASSATRGGNEQFF.

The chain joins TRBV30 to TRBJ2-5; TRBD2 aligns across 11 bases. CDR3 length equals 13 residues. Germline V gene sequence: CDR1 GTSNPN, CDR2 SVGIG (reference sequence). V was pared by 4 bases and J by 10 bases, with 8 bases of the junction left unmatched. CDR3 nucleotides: TGTGCCTGGATGCGGCTAGCGGGGGGTTACCAGTACTTC. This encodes CAWMRLAGGYQYF.

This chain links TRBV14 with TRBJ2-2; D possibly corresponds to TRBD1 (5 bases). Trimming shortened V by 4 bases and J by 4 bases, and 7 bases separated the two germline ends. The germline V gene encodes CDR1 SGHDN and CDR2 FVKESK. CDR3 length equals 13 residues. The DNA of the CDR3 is TGTGCCAGCAGCCGACAGATCACCGGGGAGCTGTTTTTT. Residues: CASSRQITGELFF.

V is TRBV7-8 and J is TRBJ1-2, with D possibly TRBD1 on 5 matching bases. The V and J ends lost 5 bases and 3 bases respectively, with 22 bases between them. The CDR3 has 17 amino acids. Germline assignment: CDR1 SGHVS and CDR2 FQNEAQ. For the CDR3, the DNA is TGTGCCAGCAGCCCCACCGGTTGGGGCCAAATAGACTATGGCTACACCTTC. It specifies CASSPTGWGQIDYGYTF.

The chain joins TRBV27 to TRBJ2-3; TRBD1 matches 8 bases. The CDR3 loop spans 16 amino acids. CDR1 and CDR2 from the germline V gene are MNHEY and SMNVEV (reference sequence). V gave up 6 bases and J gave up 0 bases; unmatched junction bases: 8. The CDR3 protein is CASSDRGGGSTDTQYF. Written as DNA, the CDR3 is TGTGCCAGCAGCGACAGGGGAGGAGGGAGCACAGATACGCAGTATTTT.

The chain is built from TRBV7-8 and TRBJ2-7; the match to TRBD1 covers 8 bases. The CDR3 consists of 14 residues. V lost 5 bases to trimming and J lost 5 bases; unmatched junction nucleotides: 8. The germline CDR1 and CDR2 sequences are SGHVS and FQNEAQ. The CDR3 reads CASSRRTGSHEQYF. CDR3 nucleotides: TGTGCCAGCAGCCGACGGACAGGGTCTCACGAGCAGTACTTC.

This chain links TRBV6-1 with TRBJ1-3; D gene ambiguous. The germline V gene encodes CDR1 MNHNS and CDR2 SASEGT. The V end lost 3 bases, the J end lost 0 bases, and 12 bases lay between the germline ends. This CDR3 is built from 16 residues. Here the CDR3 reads CASSEGRRSSGNTIYF. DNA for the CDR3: TGTGCCAGCAGTGAGGGCAGGAGGAGCTCTGGAAACACCATATATTTT.